The next 8 T cell receptor beta chains were all read from a single sample in a study of shared clonotypes between healthy human individuals. As defined, naive CD8 cells were CD45RO-negative and positively selected for CCR7, with terminally differentiated effector memory CD45RA+ cells excluded. Data came from immunoSEQ multiplex PCR; TCRdb stores just in-frame clones and leaves some out. The table includes about 590,000 clones, over 95% detected once. The specimen was naive CD8+ T cells sorted from blood. Every receptor here comes from a woman in her thirties in good health.

The rearrangement joins TRBV28 to TRBJ2-6; 8 bases map to TRBD1. The CDR3 sequence is 19 residues long. The germline V gene encodes CDR1 MDHEN and CDR2 SYDVKM. Losses at the gene ends were 4 bases for V and 1 base for J; bases not matched to a gene: 12. CDR3 amino acids: CASSSLTGDLFSGANVLTF. CDR3 nucleotides: TGTGCCAGCAGTTCTTTGACAGGGGACCTTTTTTCTGGGGCCAACGTCCTGACTTTC.

V is TRBV28 and J is TRBJ2-1; D possibly corresponds to TRBD2 (7 bases). In germline, CDR1 is MDHEN, CDR2 SYDVKM. CDR3 length equals 13 residues. V was pared by 9 bases and J by 12 bases, with 21 bases between. The CDR3 DNA reads as TGTGCCAGTCGGGGGGCGGGAGCCTTCGGGCAGTTCTTC. Translating gives CASRGAGAFGQFF.

The chain recombines TRBV11-3 with TRBJ2-3; the D gene is possibly TRBD2 (7 bases). V was shortened by 4 bases and J by 1 base, with 12 bases between the two germline ends. From germline, CDR1 is SGHNT and CDR2 YENEEA. The CDR3 spans 15 residues. The CDR3 protein is CASSYGRGGTDTQYF. In DNA, the CDR3 is TGTGCCAGCAGCTATGGGAGGGGGGGCACAGATACGCAGTATTTT.

This clone showed up just once. DNA for the CDR3: TGTGCCATCAGTGACCCCGACCGGGAGATCACAGATACGCAGTATTTT. Residues: CAISDPDREITDTQYF. The chain has TRBV10-3 and TRBJ2-3; maybe TRBD2 (6 bases). Germline CDR1 is ENHRY and CDR2 is SYGVKD. V lost 3 bases and J lost 2, with 15 bases in between. CDR3 length equals 16 residues.

DNA for the CDR3: TGTGCCAGCAGCTCTCCGGGACTAGCGGGAGGGAATACGCAGTATTTT. As protein: CASSSPGLAGGNTQYF. V gene TRBV5-4 combines with J gene TRBJ2-3, with TRBD2 matching over 16 bases. CDR3 length: 16 residues. V lost 3 bases, J lost 7 bases, and 5 bases stayed unmatched. Per germline, CDR1 SGHNT and CDR2 YYREEE (reference sequence).

This chain connects TRBV4-1 to TRBJ2-3; no firm D call. Trimming removed 0 bases at V and 0 bases at J, with 13 bases between. The CDR3 consists of 17 residues. The germline V gene has CDR1 MGHRA and CDR2 YSYEKL. The CDR3 bases are TGCGCCAGCAGCCAAGACCTTTCCCCACCTAGCACAGATACGCAGTATTTT. Protein product: CASSQDLSPPSTDTQYF.

The chain uses TRBV28 and TRBJ2-1; the D gene is possibly TRBD2 (5 bases). Germline V gene data show CDR1 as MDHEN and CDR2 as SYDVKM. CDR3 length: 16 amino acids. V was trimmed by 7 bases and J by 5 bases, leaving 21 bases between them. CDR3 sequence (DNA): TGTGCCAGCACCACCTTTCGGGAATTAGGCCACAATGAGCAGTTCTTC. Protein product: CASTTFRELGHNEQFF.

This clone has only one observation. The rearrangement links TRBV7-9 to TRBJ2-1; 9 nucleotides line up with TRBD2. Per the germline V gene, CDR1 is SEHNR and CDR2 is FQNEAQ (reference sequence). This CDR3 region has 15 residues. Trimming at V came to 5 bases and at J to 5 bases, leaving 7 bases not matched to a gene. The CDR3 DNA follows: TGTGCCAGCAGCCCAATAGCGGGAGTTCACAATGAGCAGTTCTTC. Its protein product is CASSPIAGVHNEQFF.